The 14 T cell receptor beta chains presented below share a single source sample, sequenced in a study of cytomegalovirus exposure and HLA in healthy donors. 60 Vbeta and 13 Jbeta primers were used in PCR. Clones were read by immunoSEQ multiplex PCR, and TCRdb kept only the in-frame ones, dropping some. Of about 210,000 clones in the sample, about 85% are singletons; the top ten hold about 10%. The material sequenced was PBMCs. These receptors originate from a woman aged 45-60 years in good health and CMV-seropositive.

The CDR3 region is CACSTGNYNSPLHF. The CDR3 coding sequence is TGTGCCTGCTCCACAGGGAACTATAATTCACCCCTCCACTTT. The rearrangement uses TRBV30 and TRBJ1-6, with D maybe TRBD1 (6 bases). Trimming left V 6 bases short and J 3 bases short, with 12 bases between. Per the germline V gene, CDR1 is GTSNPN and CDR2 is SVGIG (reference sequence). This CDR3 spans 14 amino acids.

This sequence joins TRBV27 and TRBJ2-1; maybe TRBD2 (5 bases). CDR3 size: 15 residues. CDR1 and CDR2 from the germline V gene are MNHEY and SMNVEV (reference sequence). Trimming left V 6 bases short and J 0 bases short, with 12 bases between. The DNA for the CDR3 is TGTGCCAGCAGAGAGGGTGCGAGCTCCTACAATGAGCAGTTCTTC. This codes for CASREGASSYNEQFF.

This sequence joins TRBV28 and TRBJ1-4; the D gene is possibly TRBD1 (5 bases). The V gene's germline CDR1 is MDHEN and CDR2 SYDVKM. V lost 4 bases and J lost 13, with 25 bases in between. CDR3 length: 16 residues. CDR3 amino acids: CASSSAGAAEGGGLFF. Here the CDR3 DNA reads TGTGCCAGCAGTTCAGCCGGGGCCGCCGAGGGAGGTGGACTGTTTTTT.

This chain links TRBV7-2 with TRBJ1-2; D is uncertain. The V end was cut by 5 bases, the J end by 4 bases, with 11 bases between. Germline V gene lookup returns CDR1 SGHTA and CDR2 FQGNSA. The CDR3 sequence is 13 residues long. CDR3 amino acids: CASSPGEGYGYTF. The CDR3 DNA sequence: TGTGCCAGCAGCCCGGGAGAGGGCTATGGCTACACCTTC.

This clone was counted once. V is TRBV5-1 and J is TRBJ2-3, with D unclear. CDR1 is SGHRS and CDR2 is YFSETQ in the germline V gene. CDR3 size: 14 residues. The V and J ends lost 4 bases and 0 bases respectively, with 9 bases between them. Here the CDR3 reads CASSREVSTDTQYF. DNA of the CDR3: TGCGCCAGCAGCCGCGAAGTTAGCACAGATACGCAGTATTTT. Variable domain in full (rest from reference TRBV5-1 and TRBJ2-3): KAGVTQTPRYLIKTRGQQVTLSCSPISGHRSVSWYQQTPGQGLQFLFEYFSETQRNKGNFPGRFSGRQFSNSRSEMNVSTLELGDSALYLCASSREVSTDTQYFGPGTRLTVL.

The chain links TRBV27 to TRBJ2-1; D is possibly TRBD2 (5 bases). Deletions cut 1 base from V and 5 bases from J, with 9 bases between. Germline assignment: CDR1 MNHEY and CDR2 SMNVEV (reference sequence). The CDR3 runs to 14 residues. The CDR3 sequence is CASSLWGVDNEQFF. In DNA form, the CDR3 reads TGTGCCAGCAGTTTATGGGGAGTCGACAATGAGCAGTTCTTC.

The rearrangement joins TRBV7-2 to TRBJ1-6; 7 bases line up with TRBD1. J gave up 10 bases and V 5 bases, and 14 bases lay outside the gene matches. The V gene's germline CDR1 is SGHTA and CDR2 FQGNSA. This CDR3 region has 16 residues. The DNA of the CDR3 is TGTGCCAGCAGCCCCGAAGGGGCCAGGGGGAACTCACCCCTCCACTTT. Translated: CASSPEGARGNSPLHF.

The chain carries TRBV7-6 and TRBJ1-2, with 9 positions matching TRBD1. J gave up 5 bases and V 1 base, and 8 bases lay outside the gene matches. This CDR3 comprises 16 residues. CDR1 is SGHVS and CDR2 is FNYEAQ in the germline V gene. CDR3 in amino acids: CASSLDSGTGTYGYTF. CDR3 DNA: TGTGCCAGCAGCTTAGATTCCGGGACAGGGACTTATGGCTACACCTTC. The variable domain in full, completed from reference TRBV7-6 and TRBJ1-2, reads GAGVSQSPRYKVTKRGQDVALRCDPISGHVSLYWYRQALGQGPEFLTYFNYEAQQDKSGLPNDRFSAERPEGSISTLTIQRTEQRDSAMYRCASSLDSGTGTYGYTFGSGTRLTVV.

This clone has just one count. V is TRBV29-1 and J is TRBJ1-1; D uncertain. V was pared by 4 bases and J by 3 bases, with 9 bases between. The CDR3 is 12 amino acids. CDR1 is SQVTM, CDR2 ANQGSEA, per germline. As DNA, the CDR3 is TGCAGCGTTGCGCTGCCGGACACTGAAGCTTTCTTT. Its protein is CSVALPDTEAFF.

The chain couples TRBV14 to TRBJ2-7; 9 bases line up with TRBD1. Germline V lookup: CDR1 SGHDN, CDR2 FVKESK. V lost 4 bases and J lost 3; bases outside the gene matches: 4. CDR3 length: 14 residues. CDR3 sequence (DNA): TGTGCCAGCAGCCTCCGGGACAGGGTCTACGAGCAGTACTTC. Translated, it gives CASSLRDRVYEQYF.

This clone came up once. The J gene is TRBJ2-3, the V gene TRBV6-6; TRBD1 aligns across 7 bases. The V and J ends lost 8 bases and 5 bases, in that order; junction bases with no gene match: 4. Looked up from germline, CDR1 is MNHNY and CDR2 is SVGAGI (reference sequence). The CDR3 covers 12 residues. CDR3 residues: CASHRGQDTQYF. In DNA form, the CDR3 reads TGTGCCAGCCACAGGGGCCAAGATACGCAGTATTTT.

The chain couples TRBV9 to TRBJ2-7, with 9 bases aligning to TRBD1. The CDR3 runs to 15 residues. J lost 5 bases, V lost 4 bases, and 10 bases had no gene match. CDR1 is SGDLS and CDR2 is YYNGEE in the germline V gene. This CDR3 is CASSLRGTGHHEQYF. The CDR3 DNA reads as TGTGCCAGCAGCCTTAGGGGGACAGGGCACCACGAGCAGTACTTC. The variable domain in full, with the rest retrieved from reference TRBV9 and TRBJ2-7, is DSGVTQTPKHLITATGQRVTLRCSPRSGDLSVYWYQQSLDQGLQFLIQYYNGEERAKGNILERFSAQQFPDLHSELNLSSLELGDSALYFCASSLRGTGHHEQYFGPGTRLTVT.

The rearrangement joins TRBV7-3 to TRBJ2-1, with 10 bases identical to TRBD2. The CDR3 loop spans 13 amino acids. Germline V gene sequence: CDR1 SGHTA, CDR2 FQGTGA. Unmatched junction bases numbered 3, after V lost 3 bases and J lost 10 bases. This CDR3 is CASSFVAGGEQFF. DNA for the CDR3: TGTGCCAGCAGCTTCGTAGCGGGGGGAGAGCAGTTCTTC.

With respect to this clone: A read error may produce the germline difference seen at one junction end. The chain employs TRBV7-9 and TRBJ2-5, with TRBD1 matching over 7 bases. This CDR3 spans 15 amino acids. In germline, CDR1 is SEHNR, CDR2 FQNEAQ (reference sequence). This CDR3 is CSSSDRQGSQETQYF. DNA of the CDR3: TGTTCCAGCAGCGATCGACAGGGTAGCCAAGAGACCCAGTACTTC.